This T cell receptor beta chain was profiled in a study of cytomegalovirus exposure and HLA in healthy donors. Study background: Unique TCR beta sequences numbering fewer than 130 million came from around 180 million T cells in an earlier analysis. Overall study results and limits: Earlier findings revealed that most TCR beta V segments proved productive either about 90% or about 30% of the time. High sensitivity and specificity were reportedly achieved when the classifier diagnosed cytomegalovirus status. Sequences of the TCR beta chain were said to predict the HLA-A and HLA-B alleles of most subjects accurately.

Germline lookup yields CDR1 PRHDT and CDR2 FYEKMQ (reference sequence). The CDR3 runs 14 residues. The V end was cut by 5 bases, the J end by 3 bases, with 10 bases between. The PCR ran on 60 Vbeta and 13 Jbeta primers. Sequencing used immunoSEQ multiplex PCR; TCRdb keeps in-frame clones, though not all of them. Of roughly 100,000 clones in the sample, about 85% were seen once. Concerning this clone: Its antigen is unidentified.

The rearrangement links TRBV13 to TRBJ1-4; no clear D. Sequenced input: PBMCs. This clonotype was obtained from a female donor in good health and CMV-seropositive. The CDR3 loop is CASSRVPANEKLFF. CDR3 sequence (DNA): TGTGCCAGCAGCCGTGTTCCCGCTAATGAAAAACTGTTTTTT.